These T cell receptor beta chains were read from a single sample in a study of post-analysis software for immune sequencing data. TCRdb re-analysed the PCR reads in MiXCR, keeping a single row per CDR3 protein. Here the sample spans 150,000 to 200,000 distinct CDR3 sequences, about 32% being singletons. The sample was blood. These receptors originate from a girl aged 10 to 17 with multiple sclerosis. CDR3s include the opening cysteine and the closing phenylalanine or tryptophan. The D gene is left open where the match is weak. Size values are once, few and many counts, or a class for expanded clones, and some rows have none.

clone size	V gene	J gene	D gene	CDR3 DNA	CDR3 protein
-	TRBV4-1	TRBJ1-1	-	TGCGCCAGCAGCCAAGTCGGCGGGGAGGGGACTGAAGCTTTCTTT	CASSQVGGEGTEAFF
-	TRBV2	TRBJ1-3	-	TGTGCCAGCAGTGAAAAGTTTTTCATATATTTT	CASSEKFFIYF
-	TRBV19	TRBJ2-7	-	TGTGCCAGTAGTATTCAGGGGCGGTTCGAGCAGTACTTC	CASSIQGRFEQYF
many	TRBV6-1	TRBJ2-7	TRBD1	TGTGCCAGCACCTCTTGGGGCACAGGGGGGCACTACGAGCAGTACTTC	CASTSWGTGGHYEQYF
many	TRBV20-1	TRBJ2-1	-	TGCAGTGCTAAATGGAGTGAGCAGTTCTTC	CSAKWSEQFF
-	TRBV6-1	TRBJ1-2	TRBD1	TGTGCCAGCAGTGGACAGGGAGGACTTATAGGCTACACCTTC	CASSGQGGLIGYTF
many	TRBV4-1	TRBJ2-7	-	TGCGCCAGCAGCCAGACTCCGAGCTCCTACGAGCAGTACTTC	CASSQTPSSYEQYF
-	TRBV6-5	TRBJ2-7	TRBD2	TGTGCCAGCACCGGCCGCGGGAGTACTCACTACGAGCAGTACTTC	CASTGRGSTHYEQYF
-	TRBV5-1	TRBJ2-1	TRBD2	TGCACCAGCAGCCCGAGCGGGGGATACAATGAGCAGTTCTTC	CTSSPSGGYNEQFF
-	TRBV29-1	TRBJ1-1	TRBD1	TGCAGCGTCTGCCGGGACAGGGGGCCCACTGAAGCTTTCTTT	CSVCRDRGPTEAFF
-	TRBV4-1	TRBJ2-1	-	TGCGCCAGCAGCCAAAAGTCGGCGGGGACAAACAATGAGCAGTTCTTC	CASSQKSAGTNNEQFF
-	TRBV20-1	TRBJ1-2	-	TGCAGTGCAACGACAGGTAGAGACCATGGCTACACCTTC	CSATTGRDHGYTF
-	TRBV28	TRBJ2-2	-	TGTGCCACCCGGGGGAGAGGGAACACCGGGGAGCTGTTTTTT	CATRGRGNTGELFF
-	TRBV20-1	TRBJ2-7	-	TGCAGTGCTAGAGATCGAGCAGGCGACTACGAGCAGTACTTC	CSARDRAGDYEQYF
-	TRBV6-5	TRBJ2-5	TRBD2	TGTGCCAACAGTCTTATAGCGGGAGAGCTTTGGGAGACCCAGTACTTC	CANSLIAGELWETQYF
-	TRBV29-1	TRBJ2-1	TRBD2	TGCAGCGTTGAGGGGGGGGAATTCGGCTACAATGAGCAGTTCTTC	CSVEGGEFGYNEQFF
many	TRBV20-1	TRBJ2-7	-	TGCTCTCCGGGGGCGCGGGGCGAGCAGTACTTC	CSPGARGEQYF
-	TRBV12-3/TRBV12-4	TRBJ1-5	-	TGTGCCAGCAGTTTAATAGGGTACGGGATTCAGCCCCAGCATTTT	CASSLIGYGIQPQHF
-	TRBV11-2	TRBJ2-2	TRBD2	TGTGCCAGCAGCCTTAGCGGGAGGGGCACCGGGGAGCTGTTTTTT	CASSLSGRGTGELFF
few	TRBV12-3/TRBV12-4	TRBJ2-5	TRBD2	TGTGCCAGCAGCATTGGGGGGACTAGCGGGAGGGCCGGAGAGACCCAGTACTTC	CASSIGGTSGRAGETQYF